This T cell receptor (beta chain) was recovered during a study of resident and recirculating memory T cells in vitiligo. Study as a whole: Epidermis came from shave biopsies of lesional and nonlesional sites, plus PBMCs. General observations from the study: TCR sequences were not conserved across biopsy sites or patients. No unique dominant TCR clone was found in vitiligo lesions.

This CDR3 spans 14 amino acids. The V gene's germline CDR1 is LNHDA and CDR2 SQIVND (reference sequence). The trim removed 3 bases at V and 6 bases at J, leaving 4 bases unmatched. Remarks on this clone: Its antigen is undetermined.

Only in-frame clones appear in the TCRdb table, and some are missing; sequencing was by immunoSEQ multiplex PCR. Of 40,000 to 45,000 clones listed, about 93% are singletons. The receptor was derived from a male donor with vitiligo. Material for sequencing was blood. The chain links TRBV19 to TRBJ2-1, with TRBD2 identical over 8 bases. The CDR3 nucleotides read TGTGCCAGTAGTATGGGCGGGGGGATCAATGAGCAGTTCTTC. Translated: CASSMGGGINEQFF.